This entry features one TCR beta chain sequence. The antigen is undetermined. This sample includes further DNA sequences coding for the same CDR3. The data are from a study of cytomegalovirus exposure and HLA in healthy donors. General study points: Later analysis found that TCR beta chains associated with HLA were more clonally expanded than other, equally common chains. Later on, an analysis tied about 17,000 TCR beta sequences to HLA alleles at 0.05 false discovery rate.

The PCR had 60 Vbeta and 13 Jbeta primers. Measured with immunoSEQ multiplex PCR; TCRdb has only the in-frame clones, and not every one. The table includes roughly 150,000 clones, approximately 81% detected once. Nominally healthy donors provided the samples, though records likely missed some immune exposures. V was cut by 4 bases and J by 2 bases, with 12 bases left in between. Germline loops: CDR1 SGHRS, CDR2 YFSETQ. The CDR3 is made up of 14 amino acids. Sequenced material: PBMCs. The genes are TRBV5-1 and TRBJ2-5; TRBD2 might be the D (6 bases). The sequence came from a young woman in good health and CMV-seronegative. The CDR3 spells CASSRRAIQETQYF. The CDR3 coding sequence is TGCGCCAGCAGCCGGAGGGCTATTCAAGAGACCCAGTACTTC.